This T cell receptor (beta chain) is drawn from a study of T cell repertoires in cytomegalovirus infection. About this clonotype: Its antigen is unknown.

TCRdb called the reads again in MiXCR, with one record for every CDR3 protein. The data contain approximately 140,000 distinct CDR3 sequences, roughly a quarter of them seen just once; the ten biggest clones take up about 37%. The CDR3 spans 15 residues. V was pared by 9 bases and J by 4 bases, with 8 bases of the junction left unmatched. Germline CDR1 reads KGHDR; CDR2 reads SFDVKD. Sequenced input: PBMCs, sequenced either directly or after in vitro stimulation (not recorded which). This chain connects TRBV24-1 to TRBJ2-1, with TRBD1 matching over 10 bases. This TCR was sampled from a human donor in good health (CMV status not recorded). Some clones in this sample may be carry-over from other donors' samples. Here the CDR3 reads CATSPGQGTYNEQFF. CDR3 coding DNA: TGTGCCACCTCCCCGGGACAGGGGACGTACAATGAGCAGTTCTTC.